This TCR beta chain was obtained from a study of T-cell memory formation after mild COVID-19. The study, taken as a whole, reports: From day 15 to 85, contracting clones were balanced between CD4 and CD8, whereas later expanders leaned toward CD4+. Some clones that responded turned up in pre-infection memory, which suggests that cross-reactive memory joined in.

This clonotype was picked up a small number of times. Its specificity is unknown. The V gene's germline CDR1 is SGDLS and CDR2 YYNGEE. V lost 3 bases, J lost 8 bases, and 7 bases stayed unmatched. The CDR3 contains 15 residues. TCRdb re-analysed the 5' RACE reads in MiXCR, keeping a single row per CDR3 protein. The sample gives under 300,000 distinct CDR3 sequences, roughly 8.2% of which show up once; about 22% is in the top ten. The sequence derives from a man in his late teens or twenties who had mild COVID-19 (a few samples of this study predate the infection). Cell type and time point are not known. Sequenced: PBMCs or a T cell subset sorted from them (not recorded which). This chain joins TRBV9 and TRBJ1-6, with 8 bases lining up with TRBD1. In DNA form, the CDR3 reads TGTGCCAGCAGCGAGACCGACAGGGGATATTCACCCCTCCACTTT. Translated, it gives CASSETDRGYSPLHF.